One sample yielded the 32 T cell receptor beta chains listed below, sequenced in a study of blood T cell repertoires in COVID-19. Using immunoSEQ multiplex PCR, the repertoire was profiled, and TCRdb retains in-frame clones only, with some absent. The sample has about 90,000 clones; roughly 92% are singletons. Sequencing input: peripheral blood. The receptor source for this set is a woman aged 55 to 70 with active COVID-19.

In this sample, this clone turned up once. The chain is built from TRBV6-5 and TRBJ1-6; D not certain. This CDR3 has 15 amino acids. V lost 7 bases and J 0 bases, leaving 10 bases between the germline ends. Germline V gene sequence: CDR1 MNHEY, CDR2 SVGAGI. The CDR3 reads CASTGGSSYNSPLHF. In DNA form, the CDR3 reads TGTGCCAGCACTGGAGGTAGCTCCTATAATTCACCCCTCCACTTT.

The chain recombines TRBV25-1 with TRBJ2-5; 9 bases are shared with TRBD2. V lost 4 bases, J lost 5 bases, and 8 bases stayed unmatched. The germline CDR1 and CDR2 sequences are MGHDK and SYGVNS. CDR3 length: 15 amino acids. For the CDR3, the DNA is TGTGCCAGCAGTGGCGGGGGGGCGACATGGGAGACCCAGTACTTC. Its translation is CASSGGGATWETQYF.

This chain's CDR3 is CASSEGAGAARTQYF. DNA for the CDR3: TGCGCCAGCAGTGAGGGAGCGGGGGCCGCCCGGACCCAGTACTTC. This chain links TRBV10-2 with TRBJ2-5, with 8 bases identical to TRBD2. V dropped 2 bases and J dropped 7; count of bases not matched to a gene: 9. Germline CDR1 reads WSHSY; CDR2 reads SAAADI. CDR3 length: 15 residues.

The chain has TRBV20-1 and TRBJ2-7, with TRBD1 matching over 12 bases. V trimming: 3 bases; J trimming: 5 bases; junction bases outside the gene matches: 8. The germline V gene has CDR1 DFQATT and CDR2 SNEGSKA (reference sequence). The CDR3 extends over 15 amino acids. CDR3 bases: TGCAGTGCTAGTGGGTGGGGACAGGGGGCCGACGAGCAGTACTTC. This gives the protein CSASGWGQGADEQYF.

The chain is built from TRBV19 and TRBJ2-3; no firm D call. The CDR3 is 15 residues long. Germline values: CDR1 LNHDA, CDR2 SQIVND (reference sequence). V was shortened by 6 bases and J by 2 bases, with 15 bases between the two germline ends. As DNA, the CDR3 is TGTGCCAGTAGGCAAGATTCGCTACTCACAGATACGCAGTATTTT. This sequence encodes CASRQDSLLTDTQYF.

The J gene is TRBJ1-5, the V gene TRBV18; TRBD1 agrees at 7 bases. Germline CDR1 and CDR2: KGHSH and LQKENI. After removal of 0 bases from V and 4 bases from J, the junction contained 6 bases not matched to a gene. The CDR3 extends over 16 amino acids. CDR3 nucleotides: TGTGCCAGCTCACCACCGGGGGGACAGAGGAATCAGCCCCAGCATTTT. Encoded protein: CASSPPGGQRNQPQHF.

CDR3: CASSFTGTGLNSPLHF. The CDR3, as DNA: TGTGCCAGCAGTTTTACCGGGACAGGGCTAAATTCACCCCTCCACTTT. J is TRBJ1-6 and V is TRBV6-5; 9 bases match TRBD1. Germline V gene lookup returns CDR1 MNHEY and CDR2 SVGAGI. CDR3 length: 16 residues. The trim removed 4 bases at V and 7 bases at J, leaving 8 bases unmatched.

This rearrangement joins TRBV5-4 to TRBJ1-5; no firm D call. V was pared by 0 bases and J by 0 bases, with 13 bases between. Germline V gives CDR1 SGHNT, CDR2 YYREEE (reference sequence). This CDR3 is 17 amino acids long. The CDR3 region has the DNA TGTGCCAGCAGCTTGGGGAGTGAAGTTTATAGCAATCAGCCCCAGCATTTT. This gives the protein CASSLGSEVYSNQPQHF. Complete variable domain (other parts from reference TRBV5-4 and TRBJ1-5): ETGVTQSPTHLIKTRGQQVTLRCSSQSGHNTVSWYQQALGQGPQFIFQYYREEENGRGNFPPRFSGLQFPNYSSELNVNALELDDSALYLCASSLGSEVYSNQPQHFGDGTRLSIL.

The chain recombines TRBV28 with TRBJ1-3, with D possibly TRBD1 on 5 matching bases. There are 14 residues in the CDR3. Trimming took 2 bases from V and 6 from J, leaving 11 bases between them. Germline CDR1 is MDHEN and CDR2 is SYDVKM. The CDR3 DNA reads TGTGCCAGCAGTTTAAGCACAGGCCAAAACACCATATATTTT. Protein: CASSLSTGQNTIYF. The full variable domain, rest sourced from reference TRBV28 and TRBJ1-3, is DVKVTQSSRYLVKRTGEKVFLECVQDMDHENMFWYRQDPGLGLRLIYFSYDVKMKEKGDIPEGYSVSREKKERFSLILESASTNQTSMYLCASSLSTGQNTIYFGEGSWLTVV.

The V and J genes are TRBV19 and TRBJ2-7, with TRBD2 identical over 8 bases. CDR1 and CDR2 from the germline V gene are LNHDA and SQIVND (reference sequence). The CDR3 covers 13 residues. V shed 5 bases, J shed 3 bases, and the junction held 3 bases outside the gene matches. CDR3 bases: TGTGCCAGTAGTCCGCGGGGGGTCTACGAGCAGTACTTC. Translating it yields CASSPRGVYEQYF.

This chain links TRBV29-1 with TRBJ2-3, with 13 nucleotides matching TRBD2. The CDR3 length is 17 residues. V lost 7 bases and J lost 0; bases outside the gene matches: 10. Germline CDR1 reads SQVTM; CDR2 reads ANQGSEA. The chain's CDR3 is CSAGGLAGFSSTDTQYF. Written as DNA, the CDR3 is TGCAGCGCTGGGGGACTAGCGGGATTTTCTAGCACAGATACGCAGTATTTT.

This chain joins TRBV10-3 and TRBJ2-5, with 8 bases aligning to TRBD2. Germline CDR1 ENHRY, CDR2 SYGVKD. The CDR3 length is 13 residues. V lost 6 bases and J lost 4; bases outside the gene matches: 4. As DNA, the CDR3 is TGTGCCATCAGGGGGACTAGTGCAGAGACCCAGTACTTC. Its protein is CAIRGTSAETQYF.

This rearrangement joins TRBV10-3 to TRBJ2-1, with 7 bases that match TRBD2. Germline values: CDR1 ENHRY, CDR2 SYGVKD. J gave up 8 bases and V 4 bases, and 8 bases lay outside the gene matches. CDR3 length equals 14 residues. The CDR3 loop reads CAISGGGRADEQFF. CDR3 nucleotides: TGTGCCATCAGTGGGGGGGGAAGGGCAGATGAGCAGTTCTTC.

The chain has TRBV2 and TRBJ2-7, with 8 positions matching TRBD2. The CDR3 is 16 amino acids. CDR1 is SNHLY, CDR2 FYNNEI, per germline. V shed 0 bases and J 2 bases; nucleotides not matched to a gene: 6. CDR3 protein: CASSEALPGGPYEQYF. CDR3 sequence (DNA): TGTGCCAGCAGTGAAGCGCTTCCGGGAGGGCCCTACGAGCAGTACTTC.

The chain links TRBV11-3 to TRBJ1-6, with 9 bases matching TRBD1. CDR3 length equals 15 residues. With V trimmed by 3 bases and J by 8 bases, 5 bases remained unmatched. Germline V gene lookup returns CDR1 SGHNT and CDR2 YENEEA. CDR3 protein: CASSLRGQGYSPLHF. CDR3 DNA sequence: TGTGCCAGCAGCTTGAGGGGACAGGGCTATTCACCCCTCCACTTT.

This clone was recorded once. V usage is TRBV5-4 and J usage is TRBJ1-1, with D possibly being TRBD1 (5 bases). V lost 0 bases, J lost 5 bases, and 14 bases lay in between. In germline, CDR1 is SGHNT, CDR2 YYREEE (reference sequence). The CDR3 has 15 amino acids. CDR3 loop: CASSLDGGVGTEAFF. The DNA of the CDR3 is TGTGCCAGCAGCTTGGACGGGGGAGTAGGGACTGAAGCTTTCTTT.

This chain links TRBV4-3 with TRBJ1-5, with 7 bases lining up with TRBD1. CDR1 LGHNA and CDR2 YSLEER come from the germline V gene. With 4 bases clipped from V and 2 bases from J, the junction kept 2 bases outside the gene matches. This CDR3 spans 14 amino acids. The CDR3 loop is CASSLGTGNQPQHF. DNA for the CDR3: TGCGCCAGCAGCCTAGGGACAGGCAATCAGCCCCAGCATTTT.

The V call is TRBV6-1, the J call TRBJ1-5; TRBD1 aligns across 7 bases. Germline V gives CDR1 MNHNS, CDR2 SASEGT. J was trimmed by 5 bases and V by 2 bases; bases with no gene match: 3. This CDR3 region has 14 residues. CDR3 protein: CASSETGAHQPQHF. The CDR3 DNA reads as TGTGCCAGCAGTGAAACAGGGGCCCATCAGCCCCAGCATTTT.

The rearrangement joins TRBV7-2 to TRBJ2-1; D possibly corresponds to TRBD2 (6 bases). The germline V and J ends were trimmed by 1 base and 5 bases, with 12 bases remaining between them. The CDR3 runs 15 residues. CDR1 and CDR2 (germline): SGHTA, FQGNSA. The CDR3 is CASSLVGGLDNEQFF. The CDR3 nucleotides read TGTGCCAGCAGCTTAGTCGGGGGTCTCGACAATGAGCAGTTCTTC.

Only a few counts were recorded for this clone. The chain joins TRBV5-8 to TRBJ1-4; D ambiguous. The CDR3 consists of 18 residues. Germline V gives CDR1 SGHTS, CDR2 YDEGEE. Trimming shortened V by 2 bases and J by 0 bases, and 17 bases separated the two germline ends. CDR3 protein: CASSFWEWGQATNEKLFF. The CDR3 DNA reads TGTGCCAGCAGCTTTTGGGAGTGGGGTCAAGCAACTAATGAAAAACTGTTTTTT.

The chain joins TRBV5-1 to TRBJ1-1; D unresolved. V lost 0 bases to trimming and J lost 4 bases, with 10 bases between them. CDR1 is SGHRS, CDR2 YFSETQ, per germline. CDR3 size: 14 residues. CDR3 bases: TGCGCCAGCAGCTTGGAGGCGGGCGTCACTGAAGCTTTCTTT. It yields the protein CASSLEAGVTEAFF. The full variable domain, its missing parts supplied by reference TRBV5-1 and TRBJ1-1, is KAGVTQTPRYLIKTRGQQVTLSCSPISGHRSVSWYQQTPGQGLQFLFEYFSETQRNKGNFPGRFSGRQFSNSRSEMNVSTLELGDSALYLCASSLEAGVTEAFFGQGTRLTVV.

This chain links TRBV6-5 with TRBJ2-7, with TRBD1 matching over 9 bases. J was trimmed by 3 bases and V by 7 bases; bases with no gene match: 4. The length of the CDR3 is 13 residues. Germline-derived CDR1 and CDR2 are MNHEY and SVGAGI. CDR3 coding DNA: TGTGCCAGCAAACCGGGACAGGGCTACGAGCAGTACTTC. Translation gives CASKPGQGYEQYF.

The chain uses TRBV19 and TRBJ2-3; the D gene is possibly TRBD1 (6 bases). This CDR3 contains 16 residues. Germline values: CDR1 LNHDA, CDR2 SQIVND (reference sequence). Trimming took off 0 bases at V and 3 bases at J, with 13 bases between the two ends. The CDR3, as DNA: TGTGCCAGTAGTATAGAAGGGAGACAGGTAACAGATACGCAGTATTTT. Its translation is CASSIEGRQVTDTQYF.

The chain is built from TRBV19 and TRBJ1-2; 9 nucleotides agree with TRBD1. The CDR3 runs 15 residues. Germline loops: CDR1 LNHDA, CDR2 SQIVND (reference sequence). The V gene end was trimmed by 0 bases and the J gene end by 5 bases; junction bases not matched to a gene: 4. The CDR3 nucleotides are TGTGCCAGTAGTATAGACCTGGACAGGGGATATGGCTACACCTTC. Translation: CASSIDLDRGYGYTF. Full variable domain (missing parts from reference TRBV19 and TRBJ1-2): DGGITQSPKYLFRKEGQNVTLSCEQNLNHDAMYWYRQDPGQGLRLIYYSQIVNDFQKGDIAEGYSVSREKKESFPLTVTSAQKNPTAFYLCASSIDLDRGYGYTFGSGTRLTVV.

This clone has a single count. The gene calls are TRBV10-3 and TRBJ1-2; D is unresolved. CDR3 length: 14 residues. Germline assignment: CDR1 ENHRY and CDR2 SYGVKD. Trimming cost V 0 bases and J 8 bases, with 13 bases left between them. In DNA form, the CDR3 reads TGTGCCATCAGTGAGTCTGCAGAAGGAGGGGGCTACACCTTC. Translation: CAISESAEGGGYTF.

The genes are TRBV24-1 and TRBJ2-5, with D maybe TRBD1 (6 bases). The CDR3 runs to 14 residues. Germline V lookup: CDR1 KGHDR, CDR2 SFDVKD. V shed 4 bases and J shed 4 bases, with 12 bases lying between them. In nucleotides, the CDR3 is TGTGCCACCAGTGACCCAAGACAGGTAGAGACCCAGTACTTC. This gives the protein CATSDPRQVETQYF.

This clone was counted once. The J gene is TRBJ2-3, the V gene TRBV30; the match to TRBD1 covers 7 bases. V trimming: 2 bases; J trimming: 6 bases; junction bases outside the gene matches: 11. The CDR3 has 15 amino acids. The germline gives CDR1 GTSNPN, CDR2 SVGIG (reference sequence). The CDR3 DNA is TGTGCCTGGAGTCCCGGAAAAGGGGGCTCGGATACGCAGTATTTT. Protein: CAWSPGKGGSDTQYF.

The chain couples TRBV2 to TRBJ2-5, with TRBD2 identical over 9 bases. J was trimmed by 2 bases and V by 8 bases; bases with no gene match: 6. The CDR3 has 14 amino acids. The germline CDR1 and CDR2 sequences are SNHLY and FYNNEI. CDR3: CASGLASRQETQYF. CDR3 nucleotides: TGTGCCAGCGGACTAGCGTCTCGGCAAGAGACCCAGTACTTC.

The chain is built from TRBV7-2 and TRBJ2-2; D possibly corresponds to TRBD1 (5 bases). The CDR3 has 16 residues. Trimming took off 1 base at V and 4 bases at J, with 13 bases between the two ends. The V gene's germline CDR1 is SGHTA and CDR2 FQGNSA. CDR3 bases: TGTGCCAGCAGCTTAGTCTCGTCAGGGCGCACCGGGGAGCTGTTTTTT. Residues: CASSLVSSGRTGELFF.

The CDR3 here is CASSLAPASGRPDEQFF. CDR3 DNA: TGCGCCAGCAGCTTGGCCCCGGCTAGCGGGAGGCCCGATGAGCAGTTCTTC. The V gene is TRBV5-1, the J gene TRBJ2-1; TRBD2 aligns across 11 bases. CDR1 and CDR2 from the germline V gene are SGHRS and YFSETQ. V was pared by 0 bases and J by 8 bases, with 10 bases of the junction left unmatched. The CDR3 sequence is 17 residues long.

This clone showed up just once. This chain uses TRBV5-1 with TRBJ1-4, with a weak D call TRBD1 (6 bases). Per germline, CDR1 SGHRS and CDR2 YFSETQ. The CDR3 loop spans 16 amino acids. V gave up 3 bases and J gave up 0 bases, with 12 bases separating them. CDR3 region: CASSWGRQATNEKLFF. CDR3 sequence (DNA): TGCGCCAGCAGCTGGGGGCGACAGGCAACTAATGAAAAACTGTTTTTT.

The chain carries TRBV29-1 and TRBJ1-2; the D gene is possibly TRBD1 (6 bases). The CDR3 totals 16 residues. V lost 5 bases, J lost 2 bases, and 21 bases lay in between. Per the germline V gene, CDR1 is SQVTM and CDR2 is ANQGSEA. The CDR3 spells CSVLTTQGWKNYGYTF. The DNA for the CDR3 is TGCAGCGTTCTCACCACACAGGGCTGGAAGAACTATGGCTACACCTTC.